This TCR beta chain was profiled in a study of T cells after yellow fever vaccination. Whole-study context: Those fractions that held only low numbers of cells were prepared using the SMART-Seq v4 Ultra Low Input RNA kit. Study-wide results and caveats: Subsequent to the booster, the majority of primary-vaccination clones reappeared (96% CD4, 85% to 90% CD8). Though weaker, the secondary response peaked faster, on day 5 versus 15. From the bulk population, abundant clonotypes could contaminate and appear within FACS-sorted repertoires.

TCRdb ran MiXCR on the 5' RACE reads and lists one entry per CDR3 protein. This sample has over 250,000 distinct CDR3 sequences; approximately 5.2% occur once, and the top ten carry around 3.5%. The germline gives CDR1 DFQATT, CDR2 SNEGSKA (reference sequence). The CDR3 consists of 15 residues. The V gene end was trimmed by 4 bases and the J gene end by 6 bases; junction bases not matched to a gene: 5. In its sample, this clonotype was seen many times. Its specificity is not known. Here the sequenced sample was CD4+ T cells sorted from PBMCs, taken on the day of the yellow fever booster vaccination. This receptor was identified in a man between 18 and 29 years old who received the YFV17D yellow fever vaccine. The chain couples TRBV20-1 to TRBJ2-3; 15 nucleotides line up with TRBD2. CDR3 coding DNA: TGCAGTGCTAAGGGACTAGCGGGGGGAATGGATACGCAGTATTTT. It translates to CSAKGLAGGMDTQYF.